This TCR beta chain was identified in a study of regulatory T cells in long-lasting Graves disease. The table lists this clonotype with many counts. This CDR3 is built from 17 residues. Germline lookup yields CDR1 SNHLY and CDR2 FYNNEI. V lost 7 bases and J lost 7, with 26 bases in between. Combining iRepertoire HTBI primers with Arm-PCR of CDR3 regions, the authors built TCR beta libraries. TCRdb used MiXCR to reprocess the multiplex PCR reads, holding one entry per CDR3 protein. In the table there are around 500,000 distinct CDR3 sequences, approximately 13% of which are singletons. Sample time point: newly diagnosed GD, antithyroid drugs for less than 3 months. Extracted RNA from PBMCs served as the source of the TCR library. The same specimen was also included in a second study, on T cells in Graves' hyperthyroidism and ophthalmopathy.

Sequencing was performed on peripheral blood mononuclear cells (PBMCs), taken at new diagnosis, from a patient treated with antithyroid drugs. The gene calls are TRBV2 and TRBJ2-1; D might be TRBD2 (5 bases). The sequence came from a man aged 30 to 39 with Graves disease. The CDR3 DNA follows: TGTGCCAGCAACCCCTCGGATCCGGGAACTTCGCGGAATGAGCAGTTCTTC. Its protein is CASNPSDPGTSRNEQFF.